The 18 T cell receptor beta chains in this list originate from one sample, sequenced in a study of blood T cell repertoires in COVID-19. Measured with immunoSEQ multiplex PCR; TCRdb has only the in-frame clones, and not every one. The sample carries 30,000 or so clones, approximately 85% recorded once. The sample taken for sequencing was peripheral blood. The receptors stem from a woman of 80 years or more with COVID-19, enrolled during active disease.

This clone was seen a few times. This chain links TRBV30 with TRBJ1-5; TRBD1 matches 7 bases. V lost 3 bases, J lost 6 bases, and 5 bases stayed unmatched. The germline V gene has CDR1 GTSNPN and CDR2 SVGIG (reference sequence). The CDR3 covers 13 residues. CDR3 region: CAWSQGVRQPQHF. Here the CDR3 DNA reads TGTGCCTGGAGCCAGGGGGTTCGTCAGCCCCAGCATTTT.

The CDR3 DNA is TGCGCCAGCAGCTCCAGCGGGGCCACCTACAATGAGCAGTTCTTC. Residues: CASSSSGATYNEQFF. This chain connects TRBV5-1 to TRBJ2-1, with 7 positions matching TRBD2. Germline V CDR1 and CDR2: SGHRS, YFSETQ. The V segment lost 3 bases and the J segment 2 bases; nucleotides outside the gene matches: 5. The CDR3 spans 15 residues. Looking up the rest from reference TRBV5-1 and TRBJ2-1 gives the full variable domain: KAGVTQTPRYLIKTRGQQVTLSCSPISGHRSVSWYQQTPGQGLQFLFEYFSETQRNKGNFPGRFSGRQFSNSRSEMNVSTLELGDSALYLCASSSSGATYNEQFFGPGTRLTVL.

The chain joins TRBV11-2 to TRBJ2-1, with 9 bases that match TRBD1. Germline V lookup: CDR1 SGHAT, CDR2 FQNNGV. This CDR3 has 13 residues. V trimming: 4 bases; J trimming: 9 bases; junction bases outside the gene matches: 4. The CDR3 DNA reads TGTGCCAGCAGCTGGACAGGGGACCCTGAGCAGTTCTTC. Amino acids: CASSWTGDPEQFF.

The rearrangement links TRBV5-6 to TRBJ2-1; TRBD1 agrees at 9 bases. V lost 2 bases and J lost 6; bases outside the gene matches: 6. Germline-derived CDR1 and CDR2 are SGHDT and YYEEEE. The CDR3 covers 15 residues. CDR3 residues: CASSFLDRGGNEQFF. The CDR3 region has the DNA TGTGCCAGCAGCTTCCTGGACAGGGGAGGCAATGAGCAGTTCTTC.

This clone was seen more than once but under ten times. This sequence joins TRBV19 and TRBJ1-1; 7 positions match TRBD1. The CDR3 is made up of 13 amino acids. V was pared by 1 base and J by 11 bases, with 7 bases of the junction left unmatched. From germline, CDR1 is LNHDA and CDR2 SQIVND (reference sequence). Written as DNA, the CDR3 is TGTGCCAGTAGTATAGCGGGCAGGGGGAAGGCTTTCTTT. Its translation: CASSIAGRGKAFF.

The genes are TRBV30 and TRBJ1-2; a weak D match, TRBD1 (6 bases). CDR3 length: 13 amino acids. Between the trimmed V and J ends, which lost 4 bases and 7 bases, there was a span of 16 bases. Germline-derived CDR1 and CDR2 are GTSNPN and SVGIG (reference sequence). The CDR3 is CAWTSAGAGGYTF. DNA of the CDR3: TGTGCCTGGACCTCAGCAGGGGCTGGTGGCTACACCTTC.

V usage is TRBV2 and J usage is TRBJ1-5; possibly TRBD1 for D (6 bases). The V gene lost 3 bases and the J gene lost 2 bases, with 8 bases spanning the gap. Germline V gene data show CDR1 as SNHLY and CDR2 as FYNNEI. This CDR3 spans 14 amino acids. Here the CDR3 reads CASSDRGRNQPQHF. The DNA of the CDR3 is TGTGCCAGCAGTGACAGGGGTCGCAATCAGCCCCAGCATTTT.

This chain links TRBV3-1 (or the pseudogene TRBV3-2) with TRBJ1-6; D is uncertain. V lost 1 base and J 12 bases, leaving 10 bases between the germline ends. This CDR3 spans 13 amino acids. Germline-derived CDR1 and CDR2 are LGHDT and YNNKEL (reference sequence). This CDR3 reads CASSQGDRGPLHF. The CDR3 region has the DNA TGTGCCAGCAGCCAAGGTGACCGGGGACCCCTCCACTTT.

This clone was counted only a few times. The V and J genes are TRBV7-2 and TRBJ1-1; 7 bases map to TRBD1. The CDR3 length is 15 residues. The germline gives CDR1 SGHTA, CDR2 FQGNSA. Trimming at V came to 4 bases and at J to 1 base, leaving 6 bases not matched to a gene. CDR3 amino acids: CASSSRQGKNTEAFF. CDR3 nucleotides: TGTGCCAGCAGCTCACGACAGGGAAAGAACACTGAAGCTTTCTTT. Drawing the rest from reference TRBV7-2 and TRBJ1-1, the complete variable domain is GAGVSQSPSNKVTEKGKDVELRCDPISGHTALYWYRQSLGQGLEFLIYFQGNSAPDKSGLPSDRFSAERTGGSVSTLTIQRTQQEDSAVYLCASSSRQGKNTEAFFGQGTRLTVV.

The chain recombines TRBV7-8 with TRBJ2-5, with 9 bases matching TRBD1. After removal of 3 bases from V and 4 bases from J, the junction contained 3 bases not matched to a gene. The V gene's germline CDR1 is SGHVS and CDR2 FQNEAQ. CDR3 length: 14 residues. The CDR3 DNA reads TGTGCCAGCAGCTTTAGGACAGGGGTAGAGACCCAGTACTTC. It yields the protein CASSFRTGVETQYF.

The V call is TRBV5-1, the J call TRBJ1-1, with D possibly matching TRBD1 (6 bases). Germline CDR1 SGHRS, CDR2 YFSETQ. The CDR3 totals 12 residues. Trimming removed 2 bases at V and 5 bases at J, with 7 bases between. The CDR3 sequence: CASSFRGTEAFF. The CDR3 DNA reads as TGCGCCAGCAGCTTCAGGGGAACTGAAGCTTTCTTT. The full variable domain, rest sourced from reference TRBV5-1 and TRBJ1-1, is KAGVTQTPRYLIKTRGQQVTLSCSPISGHRSVSWYQQTPGQGLQFLFEYFSETQRNKGNFPGRFSGRQFSNSRSEMNVSTLELGDSALYLCASSFRGTEAFFGQGTRLTVV.

The V gene is TRBV11-1, the J gene TRBJ2-1, with 8 bases lining up with TRBD1. Per the germline V gene, CDR1 is SGHAT and CDR2 is FQDESV (reference sequence). Trimming cost V 3 bases and J 6 bases; bases outside gene matches: 10. The CDR3 runs 16 residues. CDR3: CASSFTWQGAFNEQFF. Here the CDR3 DNA reads TGTGCCAGCAGCTTTACTTGGCAGGGGGCATTCAATGAGCAGTTCTTC.

Concerning this clone: A read error may produce the germline difference seen at one junction end. The chain uses TRBV9 and TRBJ1-2; the D gene is possibly TRBD1 (6 bases). Looked up from germline, CDR1 is SGDLS and CDR2 is YYNGEE. The CDR3 has 15 amino acids. CDR3 DNA sequence: TGCGCCAGCAGCGTAGGGGGGGGAGGCAGCTATGGCTACACCTTC. Translation: CASSVGGGGSYGYTF.

The chain uses TRBV28 and TRBJ2-5; TRBD1 matches 7 bases. The V segment lost 5 bases and the J segment 6 bases; nucleotides outside the gene matches: 6. Germline V gene data show CDR1 as MDHEN and CDR2 as SYDVKM. The CDR3 length is 13 residues. CDR3 DNA sequence: TGTGCCAGCAGTCCTAACAGGGGACAGACCCAGTACTTC. This encodes CASSPNRGQTQYF.

The CDR3 protein is CASSHVGDRGEKLFF. The DNA for the CDR3 is TGTGCCAGCAGCCACGTGGGGGACAGGGGGGAAAAACTGTTTTTT. The J gene is TRBJ1-4, the V gene TRBV7-2; TRBD1 matches at 11 bases. The CDR3 totals 15 residues. V lost 5 bases to trimming and J lost 8 bases; unmatched junction nucleotides: 7. Germline lookup yields CDR1 SGHTA and CDR2 FQGNSA.

This clone was seen a handful of times. This rearrangement joins TRBV3-1 (or the pseudogene TRBV3-2) to TRBJ1-3, with D unclear. This CDR3 comprises 15 residues. V shed 5 bases and J shed 0 bases, with 11 bases lying between them. Looked up from germline, CDR1 is LGHDT and CDR2 is YNNKEL (reference sequence). CDR3 DNA sequence: TGTGCCAGCAGCTCCCACAGTCTCTCTGGAAACACCATATATTTT. Its protein is CASSSHSLSGNTIYF.

The chain joins TRBV4-2 to TRBJ2-1, with TRBD2 matching 7 bases. From germline, CDR1 is LGHNA and CDR2 YNFKEQ. The CDR3 length is 14 residues. V lost 6 bases, J lost 5 bases, and 7 bases stayed unmatched. CDR3 DNA sequence: TGTGCCAGCAGTCGTCCCGGGACTAACAATGAGCAGTTCTTC. Protein product: CASSRPGTNNEQFF.

J is TRBJ2-5 and V is TRBV9; no clear D gene. V gave up 0 bases and J gave up 5 bases, with 8 bases separating them. The V gene's germline CDR1 is SGDLS and CDR2 YYNGEE. The CDR3 loop spans 13 amino acids. The CDR3 sequence: CASSVGSSETQYF. CDR3 bases: TGTGCCAGCAGCGTAGGTAGTTCGGAGACCCAGTACTTC.